Described below is a single T cell receptor beta chain sequence and its context. This sample was taken from a study of technical replicates of blood from four donors. The CDR3 contains 15 residues. CDR1 and CDR2 (germline): MDHEN, SYDVKM. Between the trimmed V and J ends, which lost 4 bases and 2 bases, there was a span of 13 bases. Profiling relied on immunoSEQ multiplex PCR, and the TCRdb table lists in-frame clones only, not all of them. The table shows 60,000 to 85,000 clones, with 94% occurring only once. The source is a human donor in good health. V is TRBV28 and J is TRBJ2-3; no reliable D call. The specimen sequenced was T cells isolated from PBMCs. The CDR3 region has the DNA TGTGCCAGCAGTTCTGAACTCTACTTCACAGATACGCAGTATTTT. Protein product: CASSSELYFTDTQYF.